The clone carrying this T cell receptor (beta chain) appeared a few times. Its cognate antigen is unknown. The data were obtained in a study of identical twins. MiXCR, applied by TCRdb to the 5' RACE reads, yields one record per CDR3 protein. This sample carries about 890,000 distinct CDR3 sequences, 12% of them seen once, and the ten largest clones take around 1.6%. Study results and caveats: Part of the zero-insertion signal could reflect confounding by invariant MAIT and iNKT cells.

CDR1 is MGHRA, CDR2 YSYEKL, per germline. Trimming took off 4 bases at V and 6 bases at J, with 21 bases between the two ends. The CDR3 extends over 17 amino acids. This same sample was also taken into another study, of yellow fever vaccine responses in identical twins. That paper states: Vaccine T cell responses of twins reportedly seemed partly convergent and partly personalized.

Sequenced input: PBMCs. The V call is TRBV4-1, the J call TRBJ2-2; D is tentatively TRBD1 or TRBD2 (5 bases each). The sequence came from a woman younger than 30 in good health. The CDR3 DNA sequence: TGCGCCAGCAGCCCCCTTTGGGGGAAGTTTGTTCCCGGGGAGCTGTTTTTT. Protein: CASSPLWGKFVPGELFF.